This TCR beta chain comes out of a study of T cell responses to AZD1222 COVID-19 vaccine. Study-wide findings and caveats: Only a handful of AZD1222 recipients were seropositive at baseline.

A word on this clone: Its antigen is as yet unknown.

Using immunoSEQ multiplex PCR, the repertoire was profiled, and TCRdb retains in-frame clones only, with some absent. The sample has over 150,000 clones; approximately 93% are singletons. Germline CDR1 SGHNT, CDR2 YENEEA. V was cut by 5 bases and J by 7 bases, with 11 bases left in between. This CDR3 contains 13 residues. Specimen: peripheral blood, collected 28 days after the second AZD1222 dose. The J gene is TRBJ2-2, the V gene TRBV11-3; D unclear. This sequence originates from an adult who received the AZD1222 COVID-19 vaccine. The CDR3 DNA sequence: TGTGCCAGCAGCCTAGGAGTCGTCGGGGAGCTGTTTTTT. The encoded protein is CASSLGVVGELFF.